Listed below are T cell receptor beta chains from one sample, sequenced in a study of spatial heterogeneity in lung cancer. In TCRdb, the 5' RACE reads were re-called with MiXCR into one record per CDR3 protein. The sample yields fewer than 6,000 distinct CDR3 sequences, approximately 31% seen once. Sample: lung tumor tissue, taken at surgery. The receptor set was obtained from a female donor with early-stage non-small cell lung cancer. Both conserved end residues are part of each CDR3. A D gene is named only where the DNA matches it firmly. Size tells how often a clone was seen (once, few, many) or the class of an expanded clone, and some rows leave it out.

D gene	clone size	V gene	J gene	CDR3 protein	CDR3 DNA
TRBD1	.	TRBV12-3/TRBV12-4	TRBJ1-5	CASSLQGVDQPQHF	TGTGCCAGCAGTCTCCAGGGGGTCGATCAGCCCCAGCATTTT
.	medium-sized	TRBV7-2	TRBJ2-2	CASSLGGPRSGELFF	TGTGCCAGCAGCTTAGGGGGACCGAGAAGCGGGGAGCTGTTTTTT
TRBD2	medium-sized	TRBV5-6	TRBJ2-7	CASSPGLAGVPSYEQYF	TGTGCCAGCAGCCCGGGACTAGCGGGGGTCCCCTCCTACGAGCAGTACTTC
.	.	TRBV6-6	TRBJ2-1	CASLRFRDNEQFF	TGTGCCAGCCTTCGCTTCCGAGACAATGAGCAGTTCTTC
TRBD2	medium-sized	TRBV3-1	TRBJ2-7	CASSPTGTSNLYEQYF	TGTGCCAGCAGCCCCACCGGGACTAGCAATCTCTACGAGCAGTACTTC
.	.	TRBV19	TRBJ1-2	CASLTGLYGYTF	TGTGCCAGTCTCACAGGGCTCTATGGCTACACCTTC
.	many	TRBV11-2	TRBJ2-2	CASSLDGSGAGELFF	TGTGCCAGCAGCTTAGACGGGTCGGGGGCCGGGGAGCTGTTTTTT
.	.	TRBV20-1	TRBJ2-3	CSARGAGQRTDTQYF	TGCAGTGCTAGAGGGGCGGGCCAACGCACAGATACGCAGTATTTT
TRBD1	medium-sized	TRBV19	TRBJ2-1	CASSIDRDRGYNEQFF	TGTGCCAGTAGTATAGACCGGGACAGGGGCTACAATGAGCAGTTCTTC
.	large	TRBV5-1	TRBJ2-1	CASRAEDNEQFF	TGCGCCAGCAGGGCCGAAGACAATGAGCAGTTCTTC
TRBD2	many	TRBV7-8	TRBJ2-1	CASTRLAGGVWNEQFF	TGTGCCAGCACCAGACTAGCGGGGGGAGTTTGGAATGAGCAGTTCTTC
.	.	TRBV3-1	TRBJ2-2	CASSQDKGPGELFF	TGTGCCAGCAGCCAAGATAAGGGTCCCGGGGAGCTGTTTTTT
TRBD1	few	TRBV19	TRBJ2-7	CASSNRGTATYEQYF	TGTGCCAGTAGTAATAGGGGGACAGCCACCTACGAGCAGTACTTC
.	.	TRBV29-1	TRBJ1-2	CSVHRVGYTF	TGCAGCGTGCACAGGGTTGGCTACACCTTC
TRBD1	many	TRBV4-2	TRBJ2-5	CASSQAGQGLQETQYF	TGTGCCAGCAGCCAAGCAGGACAGGGCCTCCAAGAGACCCAGTACTTC
TRBD1	once	TRBV7-9	TRBJ1-1	CASSWGGTVNTEAFF	TGTGCCAGCAGCTGGGGCGGGACAGTGAACACTGAAGCTTTCTTT
.	many	TRBV7-9	TRBJ1-6	CASSLEAGSSPLHF	TGTGCCAGCAGCTTAGAGGCCGGGAGCTCACCCCTCCACTTT
.	medium-sized	TRBV5-1	TRBJ2-2	CASSLTGANTGELFF	TGCGCCAGCAGCTTGACAGGCGCGAACACCGGGGAGCTGTTTTTT
.	many	TRBV7-2	TRBJ2-3	CASSLGTSTDTQYF	TGTGCCAGCAGCTTAGGGACTAGCACAGATACGCAGTATTTT
.	medium-sized	TRBV20-1	TRBJ2-3	CSAEGPDRDTQYF	TGCAGTGCTGAGGGACCGGATCGCGATACGCAGTATTTT
TRBD1	many	TRBV27	TRBJ2-2	CASSLSWTGVAGELFF	TGTGCCAGCAGTCTAAGTTGGACAGGGGTAGCCGGGGAGCTGTTTTTT
.	medium-sized	TRBV12-3/TRBV12-4	TRBJ1-2	CASRTRGSVSGYTF	TGTGCCAGCAGGACCCGGGGTTCCGTGTCGGGCTACACCTTC
.	many	TRBV28	TRBJ1-1	CASSLYAGWGATEAFF	TGTGCCAGCAGTTTATATGCCGGGTGGGGGGCCACTGAAGCTTTCTTT
TRBD1	.	TRBV5-1	TRBJ1-1	CASSSLTGVNTEAFF	TGCGCCAGCAGCTCCCTGACAGGGGTGAACACTGAAGCTTTCTTT
.	.	TRBV7-2	TRBJ2-1	CASREYRGGTYNEQFF	TGTGCCAGCAGGGAATATAGAGGGGGAACCTACAATGAGCAGTTCTTC
TRBD1	.	TRBV14	TRBJ2-2	CASSPLGTGTGNTGELFF	TGTGCCAGCAGCCCCCTAGGAACCGGGACAGGGAACACCGGGGAGCTGTTTTTT
.	medium-sized	TRBV4-3	TRBJ1-2	CASSQDTPAHYGYTF	TGCGCCAGCAGCCAAGACACGCCGGCCCACTATGGCTACACCTTC
.	medium-sized	TRBV4-3	TRBJ2-7	CASSQDSPGPYEQYF	TGCGCCAGCAGCCAAGATAGCCCGGGCCCCTACGAGCAGTACTTC
TRBD1	.	TRBV6-6	TRBJ2-7	CASSSLRQGSLPYEQYF	TGTGCCAGCAGTTCACTTAGACAGGGGAGTTTACCCTACGAGCAGTACTTC
.	few	TRBV19	TRBJ2-1	CASSTYLNEQFF	TGTGCCAGTAGTACCTATTTGAATGAGCAGTTCTTC
TRBD1	medium-sized	TRBV7-2	TRBJ1-6	CASSHYRQGDSPLHF	TGTGCCAGCAGTCATTACCGACAGGGTGATTCACCCCTCCACTTT
.	large	TRBV28	TRBJ2-3	CASRNPGGTDTQYF	TGTGCCAGCCGCAACCCCGGGGGCACAGATACGCAGTATTTT
.	.	TRBV6-6	TRBJ2-7	CASSLQGYEQYF	TGTGCCAGCAGTTTGCAGGGGTACGAGCAGTACTTC
.	many	TRBV28	TRBJ2-7	CASSLAVTGPYEQYF	TGTGCCAGCAGTTTGGCGGTGACAGGACCCTACGAGCAGTACTTC
.	many	TRBV9	TRBJ2-1	CASSVDGAITDNEQFF	TGTGCCAGCAGCGTAGACGGGGCGATCACGGACAATGAGCAGTTCTTC
TRBD1	.	TRBV6-1	TRBJ1-2	CASSVEQGASGYTF	TGTGCCAGCAGTGTCGAGCAGGGGGCGAGCGGCTACACCTTC
.	.	TRBV20-1	TRBJ1-1	CSAREPRNTEAFF	TGCAGTGCTAGAGAACCCAGGAACACTGAAGCTTTCTTT
.	medium-sized	TRBV9	TRBJ2-1	CASSVGGALFNEQFF	TGTGCCAGCAGCGTAGGAGGGGCACTCTTCAATGAGCAGTTCTTC
TRBD1	once	TRBV7-2	TRBJ2-5	CASSQQGTQETQYF	TGTGCCAGCAGCCAACAGGGGACCCAAGAGACCCAGTACTTC
.	few	TRBV10-3	TRBJ2-3	CAISEPNAGPDTQYF	TGTGCCATCAGTGAGCCCAACGCAGGACCAGATACGCAGTATTTT
.	many	TRBV5-1	TRBJ1-2	CASSAQGLSPNYGYTF	TGCGCCAGCAGCGCACAGGGTCTCAGCCCCAACTATGGCTACACCTTC
TRBD1	.	TRBV7-9	TRBJ1-1	CASSPGQGTEAFF	TGTGCCAGCAGCCCGGGACAGGGCACTGAAGCTTTCTTT
.	medium-sized	TRBV29-1	TRBJ1-2	CSGDGAGGYTF	TGCAGCGGTGATGGGGCAGGAGGCTACACCTTC
.	.	TRBV9	TRBJ2-3	CASSVRSGQDTQYF	TGTGCCAGCAGCGTCCGAAGCGGACAAGATACGCAGTATTTT
.	medium-sized	TRBV7-8	TRBJ2-5	CASSIEPGLAQETQYF	TGTGCCAGCAGCATCGAACCGGGACTCGCCCAAGAGACCCAGTACTTC
.	few	TRBV7-2	TRBJ1-2	CATKGQNYGYTF	TGTGCCACCAAGGGACAAAACTATGGCTACACCTTC
TRBD2	medium-sized	TRBV6-4	TRBJ2-1	CASSDSTSGGSSYNEQFF	TGTGCCAGCAGTGACTCGACTAGCGGGGGAAGCTCCTACAATGAGCAGTTCTTC
.	medium-sized	TRBV5-5	TRBJ2-1	CASSFAGNEQFF	TGTGCCAGCAGCTTCGCAGGGAATGAGCAGTTCTTC
.	medium-sized	TRBV4-3	TRBJ2-1	CASSQGGTPTYNEQFF	TGCGCCAGCAGCCAAGGAGGGACCCCTACCTACAATGAGCAGTTCTTC
.	medium-sized	TRBV20-1	TRBJ2-5	CSGRKKETQYF	TGCAGTGGCCGGAAGAAAGAGACCCAGTACTTC
.	.	TRBV29-1	TRBJ2-1	CSVPPTHEQFF	TGCAGCGTCCCACCTACCCATGAGCAGTTCTTC
TRBD1	.	TRBV20-1	TRBJ2-3	CSASTGGLSEDTQYF	TGCAGTGCTTCTACAGGGGGCTTATCAGAAGATACGCAGTATTTT
TRBD2	many	TRBV18	TRBJ2-3	CASSPPSGGLTDTQYF	TGTGCCAGCTCACCACCAAGCGGGGGGCTCACAGATACGCAGTATTTT
.	medium-sized	TRBV11-2	TRBJ2-2	CASSPQELFF	TGTGCCAGCAGCCCGCAGGAGCTGTTTTTT
.	.	TRBV28	TRBJ2-7	CASSPEGNYEQYF	TGTGCCAGCAGTCCGGAGGGGAACTACGAGCAGTACTTC